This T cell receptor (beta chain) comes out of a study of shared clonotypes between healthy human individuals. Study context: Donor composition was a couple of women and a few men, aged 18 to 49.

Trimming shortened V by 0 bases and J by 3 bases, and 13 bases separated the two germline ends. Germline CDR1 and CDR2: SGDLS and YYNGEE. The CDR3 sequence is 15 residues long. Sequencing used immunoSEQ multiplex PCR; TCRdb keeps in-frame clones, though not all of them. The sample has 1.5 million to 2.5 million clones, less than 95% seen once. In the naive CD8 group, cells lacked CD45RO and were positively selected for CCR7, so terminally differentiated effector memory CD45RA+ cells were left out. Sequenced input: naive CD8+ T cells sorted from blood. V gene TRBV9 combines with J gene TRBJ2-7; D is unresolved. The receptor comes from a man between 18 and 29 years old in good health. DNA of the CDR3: TGTGCCAGCAGCGTAGATCCCAGCGTAGGCTACGAGCAGTACTTC. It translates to CASSVDPSVGYEQYF. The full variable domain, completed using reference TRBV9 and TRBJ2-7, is DSGVTQTPKHLITATGQRVTLRCSPRSGDLSVYWYQQSLDQGLQFLIQYYNGEERAKGNILERFSAQQFPDLHSELNLSSLELGDSALYFCASSVDPSVGYEQYFGPGTRLTVT.